Sequencing of this T cell receptor beta chain was carried out in a study of blood T cell repertoires in COVID-19. About the research overall: Samples of COVID-19 (acute and convalescent) were obtained from the United States, Italy and Spain. Sample material is recorded as cDNA or gDNA derived from T cells, B-cell-depleted T cells, or PBMCs.

Trimming stripped 2 bases from V and 6 bases from J, with 11 bases between. Germline CDR1 is SEHNR and CDR2 is FQNEAQ (reference sequence). The CDR3 runs to 14 residues. As handled by the study authors: The assay estimated nucleated cells by amplifying reference gene primers. TCRdb's copy holds only in-frame clones and misses some; the assay was immunoSEQ multiplex PCR. V and J calls and clone size are as listed in that table; D and trimming were resolved from the DNA. The table shows a few hundred thousand clones, with approximately 89% occurring only once. During active infection, Seattle patients enrolled and were then monitored through disease.

The V gene is TRBV7-9, the J gene TRBJ2-1, with TRBD2 as a possible D gene (5 bases). The specimen was peripheral blood. This TCR derives from an older woman with COVID-19, enrolled during active disease. CDR3 in amino acids: CASSLSLEGNEQFF. In DNA form, the CDR3 reads TGTGCCAGCAGCTTATCCTTAGAGGGCAATGAGCAGTTCTTC.